This T cell receptor (beta chain) was retrieved from a study of blood T cells in healthy people across ages. General observations from the study: There was a strong correlation between TCR beta diversity and naive T cell percentage. Measured against age, TCR beta diversity per million T cells decreased in a roughly linear manner.

PCR was performed a second time for 7 to 11 cycles using a sample-barcoded 5' primer and a J-beta primer mix. In TCRdb, the 5' RACE reads were re-called with MiXCR into one record per CDR3 protein. The repertoire consists of roughly 700,000 distinct CDR3 sequences, with approximately 25% occurring once and the leading ten covering 9.4%. This CDR3 contains 14 residues. CDR1 is MNHEY, CDR2 SVGEGT, per germline. The V end was cut by 0 bases, the J end by 4 bases, with 10 bases between. Each donor was a healthy Caucasian individual from Russia, aged about 6 to 95. At least 6 million PBMCs were isolated per sample. For this clonotype: The antigen is unknown.

These data are also associated with another study on T cells of mothers and their children.

The chain carries TRBV6-2 or TRBV6-3 and TRBJ2-7, with TRBD2 as a possible D gene (5 bases). Material: blood. The sequence came from a boy aged 5-17 years in good health. The CDR3: CASSYSGAMYEQYF. CDR3 DNA sequence: TGTGCCAGCAGTTACTCGGGAGCGATGTACGAGCAGTACTTC.